Sequencing of this T cell receptor beta chain was carried out in a study of blood T cell repertoires in COVID-19. The table came from immunoSEQ multiplex PCR; TCRdb's copy has only in-frame clones and leaves some out. The data contain some 270,000 clones, around 86% of them singletons. This CDR3 is built from 19 residues. The ends lost 4 bases at V and 4 bases at J; junction bases unmatched: 21. The germline CDR1 and CDR2 sequences are SGHVS and FQNEAQ. The chain has TRBV7-8 and TRBJ2-7, with 8 bases lining up with TRBD2. This TCR came from a man aged 50 to 59 with acute or convalescent COVID-19. Sequenced input: peripheral blood. The CDR3 DNA sequence: TGTGCCAGCAGCTCAACCCTAGCCGGGACTAGATTTGGGGCGTACGAGCAGTACTTC. This codes for CASSSTLAGTRFGAYEQYF.